The present TCR beta chain was sequenced within a study of a mutant IDH1 vaccine in newly diagnosed glioma. Study context: Patients received eight vaccinations in weeks 1, 3, 5, 7, 11, 15, 19, 23. Study outcomes and limitations: Induction of immune responses by the vaccine occurred in 85% to 95% of patients.

Time point reported: week 5, during vaccination. Each vaccine dose was 300 ug of mutant IDH1 20-mer peptide, with topical imiquimod. As regards this clone: Its antigen is unknown.

V was cut by 4 bases and J by 3 bases, with 11 bases left in between. The length of the CDR3 is 14 residues. Germline V gives CDR1 SGHRS, CDR2 YFSETQ. Profiled with immunoSEQ multiplex PCR; TCRdb holds only in-frame clones, not every one. The profile shows 39,000 or so clones, roughly 74% of them singletons. This sequence originates from a man between 40 and 49 years old with glioma. Sequences were derived from PBMCs, sampled from a glioma patient whose treatment included an IDH1 peptide vaccine. This chain connects TRBV5-1 to TRBJ1-5; D ambiguous. The CDR3 DNA sequence: TGCGCCAGCAGCCCCACCGGGAACAATCAGCCCCAGCATTTT. Amino acids: CASSPTGNNQPQHF.